This T cell receptor (beta chain) was found in a study of memory CD4+ T cells and cytomegalovirus serostatus. Per the original methods: Out-of-frame sequences were removed, leaving around 2,000,000 distinct TCRbeta sequences. Assay used: immunoSEQ multiplex PCR; TCRdb lists only in-frame clones, some missing. V and J calls and clone size follow that table, whereas D and trimming were derived from the DNA. The repertoire includes some 27,000 clones, about 79% of them detected once, and 0.9% to 1.1% sits in the top ten. This clone has only a few counts. V was clipped by 5 bases and J by 1 base; unmatched bases: 1. The CDR3 sequence is 13 residues long. Germline lookup yields CDR1 SGHTA and CDR2 FQGTGA. Single viable CD3+CD4+CD8-CD45RO+ cells were sorted as the memory CD4+ T cells.

The sequence derives from an adult in good health and CMV-seronegative. The chain links TRBV7-3 to TRBJ1-1; 7 bases match TRBD1. Sequencing used memory CD4+ T cells from blood. CDR3 sequence reads: CASSGDRNTEAFF. The CDR3 region has the DNA TGTGCCAGCAGCGGGGACAGGAACACTGAAGCTTTCTTT.